The 2 T cell receptor beta chains reported below all come from one sample, sequenced in a study of T-cell reconstitution after alpha-beta-depleted transplantation in children. Preparation of the TCRbeta library involved a method that used unique molecular identifiers. MiXCR, run by TCRdb on the PCR reads, gives a single entry per CDR3 protein. The sample has roughly 200,000 distinct CDR3 sequences; under 13% are singletons. The sequences come from PBMCs, collected before TCRalphabeta/CD19-depleted stem cell transplant. The receptors stem from a child under two years old with acute myeloid leukemia, due to receive a stem cell transplant.

This clonotype was observed at least ten times. The genes are TRBV2 and TRBJ1-5; D is undetermined. The V gene lost 7 bases and the J gene lost 7 bases, with 17 bases spanning the gap. Germline CDR1 is SNHLY and CDR2 is FYNNEI. The CDR3 is 14 amino acids. The CDR3, as DNA: TGTGCCAGCAAGTCTCTCTACGTGGCCCAGCCCCAGCATTTT. Residues: CASKSLYVAQPQHF.

This clonotype occurred many times. The chain joins TRBV5-1 to TRBJ1-3, with 8 bases matching TRBD1. Losses at the gene ends were 5 bases for V and 0 bases for J; bases not matched to a gene: 4. CDR3 length: 15 amino acids. The germline gives CDR1 SGHRS, CDR2 YFSETQ. This CDR3 is CASSFGTGSGNTIYF. Written as DNA, the CDR3 is TGCGCCAGCAGTTTCGGGACAGGCTCTGGAAACACCATATATTTT.